The rows below give T cell receptor beta chains drawn from one sample of a study of blood T cell repertoires in COVID-19. The method was immunoSEQ multiplex PCR; TCRdb's version includes in-frame clones alone and lacks a portion of them. The sample holds a few hundred thousand clones, approximately 86% seen once. What was sequenced was peripheral blood. These receptors were taken from a woman aged 18-29 years with acute or convalescent COVID-19. The CDR3 runs from the conserved cysteine through the conserved F or W. Each record gives: D gene, V gene, clone size, J gene, CDR3 protein, CDR3 DNA. D genes are given only for firm matches. Part of the rows lack a size; the others show once, few, many or a class for expanded clones.

.,TRBV9,.,TRBJ1-1,CASSVFEGDTEAFF,TGTGCCAGCAGCGTGTTTGAGGGCGACACTGAAGCTTTCTTT
TRBD1,TRBV29-1,once,TRBJ1-2,CSARRQGDYGYTF,TGCAGCGCCAGGAGACAGGGGGACTATGGCTACACCTTC
.,TRBV19,.,TRBJ1-1,CASSTTPVNTEAFF,TGTGCCAGTAGTACCACCCCAGTGAACACTGAAGCTTTCTTT
TRBD1,TRBV29-1,few,TRBJ1-2,CSVETGGGYGYTF,TGCAGCGTTGAGACAGGGGGCGGCTATGGCTACACCTTC
.,TRBV7-9,.,TRBJ1-1,CASSTRQDTEAFF,TGTGCCAGCAGCACCCGACAGGACACTGAAGCTTTCTTT
.,TRBV15,.,TRBJ2-7,CATSRDYGNYEQYF,TGTGCCACCAGCAGAGATTACGGGAACTACGAGCAGTACTTC
.,TRBV6-5,once,TRBJ1-2,CASSYSGHYGYTF,TGTGCCAGCAGTTACTCGGGGCACTATGGCTACACCTTC
TRBD1,TRBV19,once,TRBJ1-5,CASSIPRDRGYSNQPQHF,TGTGCCAGTAGTATCCCCCGGGACAGGGGATATAGCAATCAGCCCCAGCATTTT
TRBD2,TRBV28,once,TRBJ2-7,CASSFGSGYYEQYF,TGTGCCAGCAGTTTCGGTAGCGGGTACTACGAGCAGTACTTC
TRBD2,TRBV7-3,.,TRBJ2-3,CASSLRLAGAGDTQYF,TGTGCCAGCAGCCTAAGACTAGCGGGAGCGGGAGATACGCAGTATTTT
TRBD1,TRBV4-3,.,TRBJ1-2,CASSRGWDRRYYGYTF,TGCGCCAGCAGCCGGGGTTGGGACAGGCGATACTATGGCTACACCTTC
.,TRBV28,.,TRBJ2-7,CASSTQGAGREYF,TGTGCCAGCAGTACTCAGGGGGCAGGGAGGGAGTACTTC
.,TRBV2,.,TRBJ2-3,CASRVGGGMDTQYF,TGTGCCAGCAGAGTCGGCGGTGGAATGGATACGCAGTATTTT
.,TRBV9,once,TRBJ1-1,CASSALQGTGMNTEAFF,TGTGCCAGCAGCGCCTTACAGGGCACCGGAATGAACACTGAAGCTTTCTTT
.,TRBV9,many,TRBJ2-1,CASSVSRGNEQFF,TGTGCCAGCAGCGTAAGTCGCGGCAATGAGCAGTTCTTC
TRBD1,TRBV30,.,TRBJ1-6,CAWGQGNSPLHF,TGTGCCTGGGGACAGGGCAATTCACCCCTCCACTTT
TRBD2,TRBV5-5,.,TRBJ2-5,CASSLAGLTAETQYF,TGTGCCAGCAGTCTAGCGGGCCTTACCGCGGAGACCCAGTACTTC
TRBD1,TRBV6-2/TRBV6-3,.,TRBJ1-2,CASSLGTGRGYTF,TGTGCCAGCAGTCTAGGGACAGGACGTGGCTACACCTTC
.,TRBV6-5,.,TRBJ2-7,CASSYGSQGTYEQYF,TGTGCCAGCAGTTACGGGTCCCAGGGGACCTACGAGCAGTACTTC
TRBD1,TRBV10-2,.,TRBJ1-1,CASSVDRGYGTEAFF,TGCGCCAGCAGTGTGGACAGGGGGTATGGCACTGAAGCTTTCTTT
.,TRBV5-1,few,TRBJ1-2,CASSLDPNENYGYTF,TGCGCCAGCAGCTTGGACCCTAATGAGAACTATGGCTACACCTTC
.,TRBV13,.,TRBJ2-7,CASSSRDLGGGYEQYF,TGTGCCAGCAGCTCCCGTGATTTAGGCGGTGGTTACGAGCAGTACTTC
TRBD1,TRBV6-6,.,TRBJ1-2,CASSYSRDSLYGYTF,TGTGCCAGCAGTTACTCGAGGGACAGTCTATATGGCTACACCTTC
.,TRBV29-1,.,TRBJ2-7,CSVGAASYEQYF,TGCAGCGTTGGAGCGGCCTCATACGAGCAGTACTTC
TRBD1,TRBV11-3,.,TRBJ2-1,CASSGLGQGVANEQFF,TGTGCCAGCAGCGGACTGGGACAGGGGGTGGCCAATGAGCAGTTCTTC
TRBD1,TRBV6-5,.,TRBJ1-2,CASSYRPRQGYGYTF,TGTGCCAGCAGTTACCGTCCGCGACAGGGGTATGGCTACACCTTC
TRBD1,TRBV18,.,TRBJ1-2,CASSPNVDRGEGYTF,TGTGCCAGCTCACCTAATGTCGACAGGGGAGAAGGCTACACCTTC
.,TRBV5-1,.,TRBJ2-1,CASSLGGRNEQFF,TGCGCCAGCAGCTTGGGGGGGAGGAATGAGCAGTTCTTC
.,TRBV5-6,.,TRBJ2-4,CASSSTGLENIQYF,TGTGCCAGCAGCTCAACAGGGTTAGAAAACATTCAGTACTTC
TRBD2,TRBV10-1,.,TRBJ2-3,CASSALAGSTDTQYF,TGCGCCAGCAGTGCCTTAGCGGGGAGCACAGATACGCAGTATTTT
.,TRBV6-5,.,TRBJ2-2,CASSYLRSTGELFF,TGTGCCAGCAGTTACCTGCGGTCTACCGGGGAGCTGTTTTTT
TRBD1,TRBV28,once,TRBJ2-5,CASLGTGGSQETQYF,TGTGCCAGCTTGGGGACAGGGGGAAGCCAAGAGACCCAGTACTTC
TRBD2,TRBV18,.,TRBJ2-1,CASSPEWGGEQFF,TGTGCCAGCTCACCAGAATGGGGGGGTGAGCAGTTCTTC
.,TRBV28,.,TRBJ2-3,CASSEGHLGFPDTQYF,TGTGCCAGCAGCGAAGGCCACCTCGGGTTCCCAGATACGCAGTATTTT
.,TRBV29-1,.,TRBJ2-1,CSGADGPAGEQFF,TGCAGCGGGGCTGATGGACCGGCGGGTGAGCAGTTCTTC
TRBD1,TRBV11-2,.,TRBJ1-6,CASSGRTGWEWDSPLHF,TGTGCCAGCAGCGGACGGACAGGGTGGGAGTGGGATTCACCCCTCCACTTT
.,TRBV7-9,.,TRBJ2-5,CASSFWAGLGQETQYF,TGTGCCAGCAGCTTCTGGGCAGGTCTGGGCCAAGAGACCCAGTACTTC
.,TRBV19,.,TRBJ1-4,CASTANEKLFF,TGTGCCAGTACCGCTAATGAAAAACTGTTTTTT
.,TRBV27,.,TRBJ2-5,CASKPLGGQETQYF,TGTGCCAGCAAACCCCTAGGGGGACAAGAGACCCAGTACTTC
TRBD1,TRBV7-8,once,TRBJ1-2,CASSSENRGGYTF,TGTGCCAGCAGCTCAGAAAACAGGGGCGGCTACACCTTC
TRBD1,TRBV5-5,.,TRBJ1-6,CASSLGTDFSYNSPLHF,TGTGCCAGCAGCCTAGGGACAGACTTCTCCTATAATTCACCCCTCCACTTT
.,TRBV7-7,.,TRBJ2-7,CASNSYPRGRDEQYF,TGTGCTAGCAACTCCTACCCCAGGGGACGGGACGAGCAGTACTTC
.,TRBV7-9,.,TRBJ1-2,CASSPLTDNYGYTF,TGTGCCAGCAGCCCATTAACAGATAACTATGGCTACACCTTC
TRBD2,TRBV3-1/TRBV3-2,.,TRBJ2-7,CASSQPGLPYEQYF,TGTGCCAGCAGCCAACCGGGACTACCCTACGAGCAGTACTTC
TRBD2,TRBV7-6,.,TRBJ2-1,CASSRREGRYNEQFF,TGTGCCAGCAGCCGCAGGGAGGGCCGGTACAATGAGCAGTTCTTC
.,TRBV6-2/TRBV6-3,.,TRBJ2-7,CASSYSFLSHYEQYF,TGTGCCAGCAGTTACTCGTTCCTAAGCCACTACGAGCAGTACTTC
.,TRBV7-9,.,TRBJ2-1,CASSFVLDSYNEQFF,TGTGCCAGCAGCTTCGTCCTAGACTCCTACAATGAGCAGTTCTTC
.,TRBV3-1/TRBV3-2,.,TRBJ2-7,CASSQVPDSTGTSSYEQYF,TGTGCCAGCAGCCAAGTTCCCGACTCTACCGGGACATCTTCCTACGAGCAGTACTTC
TRBD2,TRBV3-1/TRBV3-2,.,TRBJ2-7,CASSQLSGASSYEQYF,TGTGCCAGCAGCCAACTTAGCGGGGCGAGCTCCTACGAGCAGTACTTC
.,TRBV28,once,TRBJ2-1,CASSPFADYRDNEQFF,TGTGCCAGCAGTCCCTTCGCGGACTACCGAGACAATGAGCAGTTCTTC
TRBD1,TRBV6-2/TRBV6-3,.,TRBJ2-1,CASSYGLWGQGDHYNEQFF,TGTGCCAGCAGTTACGGCTTGTGGGGACAGGGGGACCACTACAATGAGCAGTTCTTC
.,TRBV5-1,.,TRBJ2-7,CASSLRGQGDYEQYF,TGCGCCAGCAGCTTAAGAGGACAAGGGGACTACGAGCAGTACTTC
.,TRBV6-1,.,TRBJ2-3,CASSEGKWAGWGTDTQYF,TGTGCCAGCAGTGAAGGAAAGTGGGCGGGATGGGGGACAGATACGCAGTATTTT
.,TRBV12-3/TRBV12-4,few,TRBJ2-5,CASSQTSQETQYF,TGTGCCAGCAGTCAGACTAGCCAAGAGACCCAGTACTTC
TRBD1,TRBV11-2,once,TRBJ2-7,CASSLDRGQPRHF,TGTGCCAGCAGCTTAGATAGGGGACAGCCGCGGCACTTC
TRBD1,TRBV4-1,few,TRBJ2-7,CASSQATGGYVEQYF,TGCGCCAGCAGCCAAGCAACAGGGGGATACGTAGAGCAGTACTTC
.,TRBV2,.,TRBJ2-1,CASSEETLGRHHEQFF,TGTGCCAGCAGTGAGGAGACACTAGGCCGGCACCATGAGCAGTTCTTC
TRBD1,TRBV7-9,few,TRBJ1-2,CASSRDSYGYTF,TGTGCCAGCAGTCGGGACAGCTATGGCTACACCTTC